The 7 T cell receptor beta chains below all came from one sample that was sequenced in a study of Ad26.COV2.S vaccination and SARS-CoV-2 variants. The method was immunoSEQ multiplex PCR; TCRdb's version includes in-frame clones alone and lacks a portion of them. The profile shows approximately 360,000 clones, around four fifths of them singletons. As for treatment: around 19 received Ad26.COV2.S at low or high dose, single or two shots; 5 received placebo; per-sample allocation not given. Sampling was done on day 63 after the first vaccine or placebo injection. This specimen consisted of peripheral blood, obtained in a trial of Ad26.COV2.S vaccine versus placebo. All receptors come from a person aged 18-65 years who received the Ad26.COV2.S COVID-19 vaccine or a placebo.

The V call is TRBV28, the J call TRBJ1-4; 7 bases are a match to TRBD1. The CDR3 length is 13 residues. Germline-derived CDR1 and CDR2 are MDHEN and SYDVKM. V lost 2 bases to trimming and J lost 14 bases; unmatched junction nucleotides: 8. For the CDR3, the DNA is TGTGCCAGCAGTTTAGACCCCGACAGGGCCCTGTTTTTT. It translates to CASSLDPDRALFF.

In its sample, this clone was seen a few times. The chain employs TRBV29-1 and TRBJ2-2; D may be TRBD2 (6 bases). Germline CDR1 and CDR2: SQVTM and ANQGSEA. Between the trimmed V and J ends, which lost 4 bases and 1 base, there was a span of 10 bases. CDR3 size: 14 residues. CDR3 sequence reads: CSVGLVLNTGELFF. CDR3 coding DNA: TGCAGCGTTGGACTAGTGCTGAACACCGGGGAGCTGTTTTTT.

In its sample, this clone was seen once. The chain uses TRBV7-9 and TRBJ2-3; TRBD2 is a possible D gene (5 bases). The CDR3 totals 16 residues. The V end was cut by 1 base, the J end by 2 bases, with 13 bases between. Germline CDR1 SEHNR, CDR2 FQNEAQ (reference sequence). DNA for the CDR3: TGTGCCAGCAGCTTAGGGGTGTCGGGAAACACAGATACGCAGTATTTT. This codes for CASSLGVSGNTDTQYF.

The V call is TRBV5-1, the J call TRBJ2-7; D may be TRBD1 (6 bases). With 4 bases removed from V and 4 bases from J, the gap between germline ends came to 18 bases. CDR1 and CDR2 (germline): SGHRS, YFSETQ. CDR3 length: 15 amino acids. This CDR3 reads CASSLDNRDRYEQYF. Here the CDR3 DNA reads TGCGCCAGCAGCCTCGACAACAGGGATCGGTACGAGCAGTACTTC.

The rearrangement links TRBV5-1 to TRBJ2-3, with TRBD1 identical over 7 bases. After removal of 8 bases from V and 0 bases from J, the junction contained 6 bases not matched to a gene. From germline, CDR1 is SGHRS and CDR2 YFSETQ. The CDR3 covers 14 residues. CDR3 in amino acids: CASGTGDSTDTQYF. The CDR3 bases are TGCGCCAGTGGAACAGGGGATAGCACAGATACGCAGTATTTT.

The chain employs TRBV7-2 and TRBJ1-1; D is perhaps TRBD1 (6 bases). The CDR3 runs 15 residues. Germline V gene sequence: CDR1 SGHTA, CDR2 FQGNSA. V was trimmed by 5 bases and J by 5 bases, leaving 18 bases between them. The CDR3 sequence: CASSPITTGGTEAFF. Written as DNA, the CDR3 is TGTGCCAGCAGCCCTATAACGACAGGCGGAACTGAAGCTTTCTTT. Full variable domain (rest looked up from reference TRBV7-2 and TRBJ1-1): GAGVSQSPSNKVTEKGKDVELRCDPISGHTALYWYRQSLGQGLEFLIYFQGNSAPDKSGLPSDRFSAERTGGSVSTLTIQRTQQEDSAVYLCASSPITTGGTEAFFGQGTRLTVV.

This clone was seen only once. J is TRBJ2-7 and V is TRBV3-1 (or the pseudogene TRBV3-2); no firm D call. CDR1 is LGHDT and CDR2 is YNNKEL in the germline V gene (reference sequence). This CDR3 contains 14 residues. V lost 4 bases, J lost 6 bases, and 16 bases lay in between. The CDR3 reads CASSPTATVTEQYF. In DNA, the CDR3 is TGTGCCAGCAGCCCAACCGCCACCGTAACCGAGCAGTACTTC.